Below, 12 T cell receptor beta chains from the same sample are listed, as sequenced in a study of OX40 agonist ivuxolimab in advanced cancers. Assay: immunoSEQ multiplex PCR; the TCRdb copy retains only in-frame clones and omits some. The data show approximately 94,000 clones, with around nine tenths seen just once and 0.65% to 0.85% held by the top ten. This specimen was CD4+ or CD8+ T cells sorted from blood, taken in a trial of the OX40 agonist ivuxolimab. Receptors were obtained from an adult with an advanced solid tumor such as melanoma, head and neck, liver or kidney cancer.

The rearrangement joins TRBV10-3 to TRBJ1-4; TRBD1 agrees at 10 bases. Germline V gives CDR1 ENHRY, CDR2 SYGVKD. The CDR3 extends over 15 amino acids. V was pared by 11 bases and J by 7 bases, with 13 bases of the junction left unmatched. CDR3 sequence: CASGGDRGISEKLFF. For the CDR3, the DNA is TGTGCCTCTGGTGGGGACAGGGGTATAAGTGAAAAACTGTTTTTT.

In this sample, this clone turned up a few times. The V gene is TRBV30, the J gene TRBJ1-6, with a tentative D call TRBD1 (5 bases). The CDR3 runs to 15 residues. Germline V gives CDR1 GTSNPN, CDR2 SVGIG (reference sequence). Trimming cost V 3 bases and J 5 bases, with 14 bases left between them. CDR3 nucleotide sequence: TGTGCCTGGAGGCCCACATTCAGGGATAATTCACCCCTCCACTTT. Protein sequence: CAWRPTFRDNSPLHF.

The CDR3 sequence is CAGGVPGNTIYF. As DNA, the CDR3 is TGTGCCGGGGGGGTACCTGGAAACACCATATATTTT. This chain connects TRBV6-6 to TRBJ1-3; a weak D match, TRBD1 (5 bases). Germline V gene lookup returns CDR1 MNHNY and CDR2 SVGAGI (reference sequence). Trimming cost V 11 bases and J 2 bases, with 10 bases left between them. The CDR3 spans 12 residues.

The chain employs TRBV5-1 and TRBJ1-3, with D hard to call. The CDR3 is 15 amino acids. Germline V CDR1 and CDR2: SGHRS, YFSETQ. V was clipped by 4 bases and J by 0 bases, with 11 bases between them. CDR3 amino acids: CASSRTTSSGNTIYF. CDR3 sequence (DNA): TGCGCCAGCAGCCGAACCACTAGCTCTGGAAACACCATATATTTT. The entire variable domain, with the rest obtained from reference TRBV5-1 and TRBJ1-3, is as follows: KAGVTQTPRYLIKTRGQQVTLSCSPISGHRSVSWYQQTPGQGLQFLFEYFSETQRNKGNFPGRFSGRQFSNSRSEMNVSTLELGDSALYLCASSRTTSSGNTIYFGEGSWLTVV.

V and J are TRBV11-2 and TRBJ1-1; a weak D match, TRBD1 (6 bases). V dropped 4 bases and J dropped 0 bases, with 15 bases sitting between them. Germline V gene lookup returns CDR1 SGHAT and CDR2 FQNNGV. The CDR3 extends over 16 amino acids. CDR3 amino acids: CASSSARQVLNTEAFF. The CDR3 DNA reads TGTGCCAGCAGCTCGGCCCGACAGGTTCTGAACACTGAAGCTTTCTTT.

This clone was observed once. The chain combines TRBV7-2 with TRBJ2-7; tentatively, D is TRBD1 or TRBD2 (5 bases each). The germline gives CDR1 SGHTA, CDR2 FQGNSA. The length of the CDR3 is 15 residues. Trimming took 3 bases from V and 3 from J, leaving 15 bases between them. CDR3 sequence (DNA): TGTGCCAGCAGCTTCCCCCTGGGGGAATACTACGAGCAGTACTTC. This encodes CASSFPLGEYYEQYF.

The rearrangement uses TRBV4-3 and TRBJ2-5, with unresolved D. The CDR3 extends over 16 amino acids. V shed 0 bases and J shed 0 bases, with 11 bases lying between them. Germline lookup yields CDR1 LGHNA and CDR2 YSLEER. The CDR3 here is CASSQEYTMYQETQYF. CDR3 bases: TGCGCCAGCAGCCAAGAGTATACGATGTACCAAGAGACCCAGTACTTC.

The chain recombines TRBV10-3 with TRBJ2-1, with TRBD2 matching 7 bases. The ends lost 8 bases at V and 2 bases at J; junction bases unmatched: 9. This CDR3 has 15 amino acids. Germline CDR1 is ENHRY and CDR2 is SYGVKD. Here the CDR3 DNA reads TGTGCCATCGGGGGGGGACCCGGGGCCTACAATGAGCAGTTCTTC. Residues: CAIGGGPGAYNEQFF.

This clone occurred once. The chain recombines TRBV5-6 with TRBJ2-7, with 7 bases that match TRBD2. This CDR3 spans 14 amino acids. The ends lost 6 bases at V and 8 bases at J; junction bases unmatched: 14. Germline V gene lookup returns CDR1 SGHDT and CDR2 YYEEEE. The DNA for the CDR3 is TGTGCCAGCACCCTGGGGGGGAACTTTATAAAGCAGTACTTC. This translates into CASTLGGNFIKQYF. Full variable domain (outside the CDR3, taken from reference TRBV5-6 and TRBJ2-7): DAGVTQSPTHLIKTRGQQVTLRCSPKSGHDTVSWYQQALGQGPQFIFQYYEEEERQRGNFPDRFSGHQFPNYSSELNVNALLLGDSALYLCASTLGGNFIKQYFGPGTRLTVT.

The chain links TRBV5-6 to TRBJ2-7; D unresolved. Trimming removed 1 base at V and 4 bases at J, with 9 bases between. The CDR3 contains 13 residues. CDR1 and CDR2 (germline): SGHDT, YYEEEE. DNA of the CDR3: TGTGCCAGCAGCTTGCCGCCAGTATACGAGCAGTACTTC. Translating it yields CASSLPPVYEQYF.

This chain joins TRBV18 and TRBJ2-7; D is possibly TRBD1 (6 bases). CDR1 is KGHSH and CDR2 is LQKENI in the germline V gene. Trimming pared 3 bases from V and 1 base from J, leaving 10 bases between. The CDR3 length is 14 residues. Here the CDR3 DNA reads TGTGCCAGCTCACCCGGGACAAATTCCTACGAGCAGTACTTC. Protein sequence: CASSPGTNSYEQYF. Full variable domain (remainder filled in from reference TRBV18 and TRBJ2-7): NAGVMQNPRHLVRRRGQEARLRCSPMKGHSHVYWYRQLPEEGLKFMVYLQKENIIDESGMPKERFSAEFPKEGPSILRIQQVVRGDSAAYFCASSPGTNSYEQYFGPGTRLTVT.

V is TRBV18 and J is TRBJ1-1; D gene uncertain. The V end lost 1 base, the J end lost 5 bases, and 11 bases lay between the germline ends. Germline CDR1 and CDR2: KGHSH and LQKENI. CDR3 length equals 14 residues. The CDR3 is CASSPLEGGTEAFF. CDR3 in DNA: TGTGCCAGCTCACCACTTGAGGGCGGTACTGAAGCTTTCTTT.